This T cell receptor (beta chain) is drawn from a study of Graves' ophthalmopathy and Graves' hyperthyroidism. The wider study: Ahead of any treatment, peripheral blood was obtained at the initial diagnosis.

Remarks on this clonotype: The antigen remains undetermined.

Investigators amplified TCR beta CDR3 regions from RNA transcripts. HTBI primers were used in a first-round RT-PCR, which preceded a second-round multiplex PCR. TCRdb fed the multiplex PCR reads into MiXCR, producing one record per CDR3 protein. The profile shows 600,000 to 700,000 distinct CDR3 sequences, 35% to 45% of them singletons. Ophthalmopathy donors showed moderate-to-severe activity, CAS ≥3, NOSPECS ≥4 and a duration under 3 months. The authors diagnosed from clinical symptoms, serum thyroxine, TRAb, thyroid ultrasound and orbital computed tomography. Study-level results: Clonotypes were expanded in thyroid at above 0.001 frequency, and most also appeared in blood.

The CDR3 covers 15 residues. Per germline, CDR1 SGHTA and CDR2 FQGNSA. V lost 5 bases and J lost 1; bases outside the gene matches: 2. V gene TRBV7-2 combines with J gene TRBJ2-2; TRBD1 agrees at 9 bases. This clonotype was sampled from an adult man with Graves' ophthalmopathy. Sequencing used peripheral blood. The CDR3 coding sequence is TGTGCCAGCAGCATGGACAGGGGGAACACCGGGGAGCTGTTTTTT. Translated: CASSMDRGNTGELFF.